The subject of this entry is one T cell receptor (beta chain). This CDR3 is built from 15 residues. This specimen comes from a study of cytomegalovirus exposure and HLA in healthy donors. The PCR had 60 Vbeta and 13 Jbeta primers. Repertoires were generated with immunoSEQ multiplex PCR, while TCRdb's copy carries only in-frame clones and drops some. The specimen's table records over 100,000 clones. Sequences were obtained from PBMCs. This sequence originates from a woman in her forties in good health and CMV-seropositive. The genes are TRBV21-1 and TRBJ2-7; the table assigns TRBD2, which was not confirmed against the DNA. TRBV21-1 has pseudogene status. The CDR3 here is CASSTTSGSSYEQYF. In DNA form, the CDR3 reads TGTGCCAGCAGCACTACTTCGGGTTCCTCCTACGAGCAGTACTTC.